This entry describes one T cell receptor beta chain. Its antigen is undetermined. These data are taken from a study of T cell responses to AZD1222 COVID-19 vaccine. Study-wide findings and caveats: Clonal diversity was possibly underestimated, and white British individuals and females predominated among donors.

Assay used: immunoSEQ multiplex PCR; TCRdb lists only in-frame clones, some missing. The sample records roughly 79,000 clones, about 91% being singletons. V lost 4 bases to trimming and J lost 0 bases; unmatched junction nucleotides: 8. The germline CDR1 and CDR2 sequences are GTSNPN and SVGIG (reference sequence). This CDR3 comprises 16 residues. This TCR derives from an adult in good health. Source: peripheral blood, taken on day 0 of MenACWY control vaccination. V is TRBV30 and J is TRBJ2-3, with 9 bases that match TRBD2. The CDR3 nucleotides are TGTGCCTGGATTCGGGGCGGGGGGGCTAGCACAGATACGCAGTATTTT. Amino acids: CAWIRGGGASTDTQYF.